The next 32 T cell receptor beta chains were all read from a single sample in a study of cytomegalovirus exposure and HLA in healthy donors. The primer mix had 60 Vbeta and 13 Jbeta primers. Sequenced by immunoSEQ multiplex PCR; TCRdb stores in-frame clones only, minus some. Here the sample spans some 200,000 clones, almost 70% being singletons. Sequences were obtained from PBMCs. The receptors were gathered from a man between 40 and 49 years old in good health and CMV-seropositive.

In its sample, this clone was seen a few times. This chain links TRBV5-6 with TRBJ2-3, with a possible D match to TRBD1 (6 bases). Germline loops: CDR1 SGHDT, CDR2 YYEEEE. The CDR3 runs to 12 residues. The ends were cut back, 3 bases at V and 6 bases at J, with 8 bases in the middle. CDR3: CASSSGADTQYF. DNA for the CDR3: TGTGCCAGCAGCTCAGGGGCGGATACGCAGTATTTT.

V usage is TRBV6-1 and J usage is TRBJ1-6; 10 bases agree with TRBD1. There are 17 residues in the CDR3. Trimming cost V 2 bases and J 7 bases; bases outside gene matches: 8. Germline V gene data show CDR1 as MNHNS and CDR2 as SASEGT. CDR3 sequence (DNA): TGTGCCAGCAGTGAACTTCGGACAGGGGGTAACAATTCACCCCTCCACTTT. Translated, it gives CASSELRTGGNNSPLHF.

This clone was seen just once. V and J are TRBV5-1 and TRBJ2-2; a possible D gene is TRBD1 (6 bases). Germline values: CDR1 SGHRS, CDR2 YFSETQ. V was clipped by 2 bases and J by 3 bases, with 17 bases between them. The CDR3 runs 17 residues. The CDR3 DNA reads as TGCGCCAGCAGCTTACCACCGGGACAAGGATACACCGGGGAGCTGTTTTTT. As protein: CASSLPPGQGYTGELFF.

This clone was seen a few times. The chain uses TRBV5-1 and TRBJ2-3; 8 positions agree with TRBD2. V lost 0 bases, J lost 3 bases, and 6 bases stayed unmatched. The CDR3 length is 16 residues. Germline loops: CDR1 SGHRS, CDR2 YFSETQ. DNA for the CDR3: TGCGCCAGCAGCTTGGCGGGGCGGGGGGAGACAGATACGCAGTATTTT. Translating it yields CASSLAGRGETDTQYF.

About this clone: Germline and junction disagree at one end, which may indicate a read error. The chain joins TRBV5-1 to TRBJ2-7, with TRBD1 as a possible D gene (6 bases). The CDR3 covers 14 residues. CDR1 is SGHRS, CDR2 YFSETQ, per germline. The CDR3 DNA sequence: TGCGCCAGCGGCTTGGAGTACAGGGTCAATGAGCAGTACTTC. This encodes CASGLEYRVNEQYF.

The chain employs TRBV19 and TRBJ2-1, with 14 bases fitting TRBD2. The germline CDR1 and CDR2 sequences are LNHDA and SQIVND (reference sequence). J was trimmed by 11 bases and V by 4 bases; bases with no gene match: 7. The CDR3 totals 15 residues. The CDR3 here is CASSTGLAGGPKQFF. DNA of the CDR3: TGTGCCAGTAGTACCGGACTAGCGGGGGGCCCTAAGCAGTTCTTC.

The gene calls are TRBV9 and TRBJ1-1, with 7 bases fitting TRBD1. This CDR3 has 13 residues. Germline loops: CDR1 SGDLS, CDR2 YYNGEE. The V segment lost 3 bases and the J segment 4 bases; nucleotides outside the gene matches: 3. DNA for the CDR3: TGTGCCAGCAGCGCAACAGGGGCCACTGAAGCTTTCTTT. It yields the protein CASSATGATEAFF.

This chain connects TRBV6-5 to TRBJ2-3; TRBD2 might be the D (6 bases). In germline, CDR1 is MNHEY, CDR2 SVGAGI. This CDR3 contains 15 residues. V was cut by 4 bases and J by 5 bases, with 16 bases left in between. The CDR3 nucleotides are TGTGCCAGCAGTTGGAGGGGTTTCGTCGAAGATACGCAGTATTTT. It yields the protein CASSWRGFVEDTQYF.

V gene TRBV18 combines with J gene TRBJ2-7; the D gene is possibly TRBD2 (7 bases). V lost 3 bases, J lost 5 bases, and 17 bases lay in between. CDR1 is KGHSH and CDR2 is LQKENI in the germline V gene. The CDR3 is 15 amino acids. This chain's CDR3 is CASSPGGALMNEQYF. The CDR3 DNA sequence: TGTGCCAGCTCACCGGGGGGGGCTCTAATGAACGAGCAGTACTTC.

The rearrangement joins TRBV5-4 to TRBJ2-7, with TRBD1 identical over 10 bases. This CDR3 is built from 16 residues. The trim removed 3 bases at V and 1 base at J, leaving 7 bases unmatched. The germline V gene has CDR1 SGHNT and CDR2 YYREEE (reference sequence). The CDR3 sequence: CASSSRLGQGSYEQYF. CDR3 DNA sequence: TGTGCCAGCAGCTCGCGCCTGGGACAGGGGTCCTACGAGCAGTACTTC.

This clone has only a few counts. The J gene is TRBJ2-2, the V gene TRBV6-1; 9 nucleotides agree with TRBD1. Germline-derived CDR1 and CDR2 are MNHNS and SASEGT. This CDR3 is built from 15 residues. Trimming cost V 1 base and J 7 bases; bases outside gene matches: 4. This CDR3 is CASSEEQGAIGELFF. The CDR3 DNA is TGTGCCAGCAGTGAAGAACAGGGGGCCATCGGGGAGCTGTTTTTT.

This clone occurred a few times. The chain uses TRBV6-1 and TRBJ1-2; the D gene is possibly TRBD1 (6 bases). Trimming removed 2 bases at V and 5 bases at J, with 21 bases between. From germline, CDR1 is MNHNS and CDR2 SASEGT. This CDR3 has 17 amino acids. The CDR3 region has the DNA TGTGCCAGCAGTGAATACCTTGAGAACAGGGTGAAGTATGGCTACACCTTC. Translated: CASSEYLENRVKYGYTF.

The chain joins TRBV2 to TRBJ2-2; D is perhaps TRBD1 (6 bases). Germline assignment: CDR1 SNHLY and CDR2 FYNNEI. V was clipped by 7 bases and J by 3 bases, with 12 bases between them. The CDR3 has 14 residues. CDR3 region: CASKAGVDTGELFF. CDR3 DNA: TGTGCCAGCAAAGCAGGGGTGGACACCGGGGAGCTGTTTTTT.

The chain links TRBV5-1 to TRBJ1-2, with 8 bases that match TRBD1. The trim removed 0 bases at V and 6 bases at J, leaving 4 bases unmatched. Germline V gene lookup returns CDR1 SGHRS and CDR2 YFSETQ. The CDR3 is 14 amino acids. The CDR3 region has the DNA TGCGCCAGCAGCTTGGGGACAGGGATGGATGGCTACACCTTC. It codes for CASSLGTGMDGYTF.

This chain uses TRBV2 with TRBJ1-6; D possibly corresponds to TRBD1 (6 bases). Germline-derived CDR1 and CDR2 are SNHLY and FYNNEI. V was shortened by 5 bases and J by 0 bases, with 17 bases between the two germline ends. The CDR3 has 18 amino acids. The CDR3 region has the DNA TGTGCCAGCAGTAAACTACAGGGTCAGAGCTCCTATAATTCACCCCTCCACTTT. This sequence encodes CASSKLQGQSSYNSPLHF.

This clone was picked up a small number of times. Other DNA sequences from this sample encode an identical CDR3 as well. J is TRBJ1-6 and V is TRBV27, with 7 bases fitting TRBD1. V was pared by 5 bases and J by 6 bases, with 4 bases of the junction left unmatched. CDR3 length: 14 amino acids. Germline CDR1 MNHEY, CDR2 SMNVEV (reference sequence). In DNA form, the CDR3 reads TGTGCCAGCAGTCCAGGGACAGCTAATTCACCCCTCCACTTT. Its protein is CASSPGTANSPLHF.

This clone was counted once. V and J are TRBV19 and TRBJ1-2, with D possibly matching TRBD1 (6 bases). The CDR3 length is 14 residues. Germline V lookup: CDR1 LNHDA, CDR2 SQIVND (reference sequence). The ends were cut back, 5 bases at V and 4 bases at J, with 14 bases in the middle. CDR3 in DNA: TGTGCCAGTAGTCCCGGACAGAGCAGCTATGGCTACACCTTC. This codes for CASSPGQSSYGYTF. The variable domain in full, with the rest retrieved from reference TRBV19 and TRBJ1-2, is DGGITQSPKYLFRKEGQNVTLSCEQNLNHDAMYWYRQDPGQGLRLIYYSQIVNDFQKGDIAEGYSVSREKKESFPLTVTSAQKNPTAFYLCASSPGQSSYGYTFGSGTRLTVV.

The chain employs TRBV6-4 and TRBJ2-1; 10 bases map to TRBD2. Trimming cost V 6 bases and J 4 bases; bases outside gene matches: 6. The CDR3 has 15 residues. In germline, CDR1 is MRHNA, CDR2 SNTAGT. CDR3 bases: TGTGCCAGCAGCCCGGGGACTAGCGTTTACAATGAGCAGTTCTTC. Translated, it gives CASSPGTSVYNEQFF.

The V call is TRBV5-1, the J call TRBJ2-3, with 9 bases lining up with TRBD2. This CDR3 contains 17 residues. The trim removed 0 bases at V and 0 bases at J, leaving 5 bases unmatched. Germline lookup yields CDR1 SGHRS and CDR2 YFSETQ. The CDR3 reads CASSLEAGGPSTDTQYF. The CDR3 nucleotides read TGCGCCAGCAGCTTGGAGGCGGGGGGGCCAAGCACAGATACGCAGTATTTT.

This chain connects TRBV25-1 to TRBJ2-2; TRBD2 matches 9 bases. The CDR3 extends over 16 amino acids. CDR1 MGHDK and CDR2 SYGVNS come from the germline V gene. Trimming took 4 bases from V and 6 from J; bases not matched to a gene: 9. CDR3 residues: CASSVHAGGPPGELFF. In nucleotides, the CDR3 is TGTGCCAGCAGTGTTCACGCGGGGGGGCCCCCCGGGGAGCTGTTTTTT.

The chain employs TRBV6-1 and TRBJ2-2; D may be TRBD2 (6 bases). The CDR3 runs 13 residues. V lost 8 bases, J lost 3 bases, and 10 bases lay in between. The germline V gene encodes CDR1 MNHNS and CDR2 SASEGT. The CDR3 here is CASLAGHTGELFF. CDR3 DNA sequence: TGTGCCAGCTTGGCGGGGCACACCGGGGAGCTGTTTTTT.

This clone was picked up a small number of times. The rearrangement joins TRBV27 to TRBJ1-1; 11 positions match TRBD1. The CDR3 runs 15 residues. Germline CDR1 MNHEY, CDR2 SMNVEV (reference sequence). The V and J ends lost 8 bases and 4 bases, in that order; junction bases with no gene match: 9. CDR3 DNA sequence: TGTGCCAGCGGCCGGGACAGGGGGAGGGGCACTGAAGCTTTCTTT. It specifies CASGRDRGRGTEAFF.

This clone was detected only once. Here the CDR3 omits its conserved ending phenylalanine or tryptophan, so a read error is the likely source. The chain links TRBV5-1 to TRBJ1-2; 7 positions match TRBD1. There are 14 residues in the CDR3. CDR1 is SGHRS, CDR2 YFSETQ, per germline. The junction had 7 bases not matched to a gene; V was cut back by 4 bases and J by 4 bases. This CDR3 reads CASSDPYRGYGYTL. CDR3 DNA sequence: TGCGCCAGCAGCGACCCTTACAGGGGCTATGGCTACACCCTC.

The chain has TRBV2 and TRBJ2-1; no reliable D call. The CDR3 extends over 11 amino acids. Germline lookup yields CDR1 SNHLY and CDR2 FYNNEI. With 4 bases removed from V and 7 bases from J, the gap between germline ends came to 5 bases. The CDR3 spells CASSARNEQFF. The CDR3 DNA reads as TGTGCCAGCAGTGCGAGGAATGAGCAGTTCTTC.

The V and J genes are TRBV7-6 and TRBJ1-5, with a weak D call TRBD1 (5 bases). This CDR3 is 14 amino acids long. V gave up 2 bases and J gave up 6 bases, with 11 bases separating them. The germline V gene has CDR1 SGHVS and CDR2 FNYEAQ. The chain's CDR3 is CASSLSGLGQPQHF. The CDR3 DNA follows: TGTGCCAGCAGCTTATCAGGGTTGGGTCAGCCCCAGCATTTT.

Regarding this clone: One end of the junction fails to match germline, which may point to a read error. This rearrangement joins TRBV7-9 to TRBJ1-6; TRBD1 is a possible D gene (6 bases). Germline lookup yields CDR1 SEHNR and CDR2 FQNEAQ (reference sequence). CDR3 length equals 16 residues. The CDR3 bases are TGTTCCAGCAGCCCTGTCATAGGGGGTCTTGGATCACCCCTCCACTTT. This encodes CSSSPVIGGLGSPLHF.

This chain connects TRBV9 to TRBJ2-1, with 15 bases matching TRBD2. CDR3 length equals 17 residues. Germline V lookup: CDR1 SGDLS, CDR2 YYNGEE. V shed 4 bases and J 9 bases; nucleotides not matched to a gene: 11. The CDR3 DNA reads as TGTGCCAGCAGCTACAACCCTGGACTAGCGGGGGGGCCTGAGCAGTTCTTC. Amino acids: CASSYNPGLAGGPEQFF.

CDR3 protein: CSAKFSLAYEQYF. In DNA form, the CDR3 reads TGCAGCGCAAAGTTTTCACTCGCCTACGAGCAGTACTTC. V usage is TRBV29-1 and J usage is TRBJ2-7; D is unclear. The V and J ends lost 7 bases and 2 bases respectively, with 15 bases between them. In germline, CDR1 is SQVTM, CDR2 ANQGSEA. This CDR3 is built from 13 residues.

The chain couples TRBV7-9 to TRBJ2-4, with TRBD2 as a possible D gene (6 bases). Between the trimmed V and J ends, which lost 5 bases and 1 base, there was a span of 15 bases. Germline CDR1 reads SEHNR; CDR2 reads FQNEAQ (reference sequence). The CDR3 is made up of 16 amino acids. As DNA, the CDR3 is TGTGCCAGCAGCCCGGAGGGTCGGAAGGCCAAAAACATTCAGTACTTC. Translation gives CASSPEGRKAKNIQYF.

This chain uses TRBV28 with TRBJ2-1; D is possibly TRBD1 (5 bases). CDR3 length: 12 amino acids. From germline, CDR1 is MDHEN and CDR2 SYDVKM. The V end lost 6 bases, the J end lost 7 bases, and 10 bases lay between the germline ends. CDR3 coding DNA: TGTGCCAGCAGCAGGGCCTGGAATGAGCAGTTCTTC. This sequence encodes CASSRAWNEQFF.

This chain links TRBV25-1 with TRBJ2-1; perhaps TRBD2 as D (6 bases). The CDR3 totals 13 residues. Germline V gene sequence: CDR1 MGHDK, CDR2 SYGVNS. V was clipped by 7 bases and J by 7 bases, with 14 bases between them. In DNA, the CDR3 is TGTGCCAGCATTGGGAGAGGGAGGAATGAGCAGTTCTTC. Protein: CASIGRGRNEQFF. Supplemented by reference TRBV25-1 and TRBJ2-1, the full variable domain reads EADIYQTPRYLVIGTGKKITLECSQTMGHDKMYWYQQDPGMELHLIHYSYGVNSTEKGDLSSESTVSRIRTEHFPLTLESARPSHTSQYLCASIGRGRNEQFFGPGTRLTVL.

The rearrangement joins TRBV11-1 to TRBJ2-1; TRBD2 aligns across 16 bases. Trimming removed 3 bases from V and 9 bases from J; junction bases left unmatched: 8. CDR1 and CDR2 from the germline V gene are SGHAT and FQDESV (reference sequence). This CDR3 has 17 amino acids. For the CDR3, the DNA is TGTGCCAGCAGCTTCGGGACTAGCGGGGGGGCGTTTGGTGAGCAGTTCTTC. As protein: CASSFGTSGGAFGEQFF.